This section outlines one TCR beta chain sequence together with its context. Treatment reported: oral pan-JAK inhibitor, 5-10 mg twice daily. These data are taken from a study of CD8+ T cells in alopecia areata. Extracted RNA was reverse transcribed, and the resulting cDNA served as sequencing template. Assay used: immunoSEQ multiplex PCR; TCRdb lists only in-frame clones, some missing. In the table there are about 200,000 clones, about 60% of which are singletons. Looked up from germline, CDR1 is SGHAT and CDR2 is FQNNGV. J lost 3 bases, V lost 2 bases, and 6 bases had no gene match. The CDR3 is made up of 17 amino acids.

The starting material was CD4+ T cells sorted from blood, obtained at week 4, from a patient treated with tofacitinib. The chain carries TRBV11-2 and TRBJ2-1; 11 bases align to TRBD1. This receptor was taken from a human donor with alopecia areata. CDR3 loop: CASSLYTGTGGYNEQFF. In DNA, the CDR3 is TGTGCCAGCAGCTTATACACCGGGACAGGGGGCTACAATGAGCAGTTCTTC.